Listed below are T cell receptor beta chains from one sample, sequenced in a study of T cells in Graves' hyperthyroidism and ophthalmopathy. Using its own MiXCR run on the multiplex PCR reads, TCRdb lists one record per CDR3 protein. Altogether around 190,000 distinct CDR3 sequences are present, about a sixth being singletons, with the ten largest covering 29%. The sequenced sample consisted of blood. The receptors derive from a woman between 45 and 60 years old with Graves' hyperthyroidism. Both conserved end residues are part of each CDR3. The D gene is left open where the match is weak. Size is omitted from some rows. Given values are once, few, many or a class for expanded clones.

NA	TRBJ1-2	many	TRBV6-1	TGTGCCAGCAGCAAAAACGGACAGCTCTATGGCTACACCTTC	CASSKNGQLYGYTF
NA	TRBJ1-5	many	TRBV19	TGTGCCAGTAGTATAGTGGGGTATCAGCCCCAGCATTTT	CASSIVGYQPQHF
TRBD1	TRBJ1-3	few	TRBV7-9	TGTGCCAGCAGGCAGGGGGTCGCAGGAAACACCATATATTTT	CASRQGVAGNTIYF
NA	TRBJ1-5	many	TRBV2	TGTGCCAGCAGTGAAGGCGGGGCCGGCAATCAGCCCCAGCATTTT	CASSEGGAGNQPQHF
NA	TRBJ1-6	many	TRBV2	TGTGCCAGCAGTGAAGAAATCCTGCATAATTCACCCCTCCACTTT	CASSEEILHNSPLHF
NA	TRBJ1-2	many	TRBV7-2	TGTGCCAGCAGCTTAGATGCGGGGGCGCGTGGCTATGGCTACACCTTC	CASSLDAGARGYGYTF
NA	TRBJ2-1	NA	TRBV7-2	TGTGCCAGCAGCTCCACTTCCCTTTACAATGAGCAGTTCTTC	CASSSTSLYNEQFF
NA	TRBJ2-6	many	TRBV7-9	TGTGCCAGCAGCGTGACCGAATCTGGGGCCAACGTCCTGACTTTC	CASSVTESGANVLTF
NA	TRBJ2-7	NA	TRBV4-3	TGCGCCAGCAGCCAAGATTTCAGGGGAGGGGGAGAGCAGTACTTC	CASSQDFRGGGEQYF
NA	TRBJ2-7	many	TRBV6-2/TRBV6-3	TGTGCCAGCAGTTACGGCCCAGGGTCGTATGAGCAGTACTTC	CASSYGPGSYEQYF
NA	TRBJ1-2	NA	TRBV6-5	TGTGCCAGCAGTTACTCAGGTGTACACTATGGCTACACCTTC	CASSYSGVHYGYTF
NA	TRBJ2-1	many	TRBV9	TGTGCCAGCAGCGTAGCCCAGTACAATGAGCAGTTCTTC	CASSVAQYNEQFF
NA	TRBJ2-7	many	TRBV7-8	TGTGCCAGCAGCTTCTCGGACTACGAGCAGTACTTC	CASSFSDYEQYF
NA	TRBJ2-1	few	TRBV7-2	TGTGCCAGCAGCTTAGTTATGTTGGGCGGGATTAGAACCTCCTACAATGAGCAGTTCTTC	CASSLVMLGGIRTSYNEQFF
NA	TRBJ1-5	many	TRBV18	TGTGCCAGCTCACCGTCAAGGAGTCAGCCCCAGCATTTT	CASSPSRSQPQHF
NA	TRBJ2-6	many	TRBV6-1	TGTGCCAGCAGTGACGATTCCTCTGGGGCCAACGTCCTGACTTTC	CASSDDSSGANVLTF
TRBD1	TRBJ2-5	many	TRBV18	TGTGCCAGCTCACCACGGACAGGGTCAGAGACCCAGTACTTC	CASSPRTGSETQYF
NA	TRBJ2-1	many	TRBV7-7	TGTGCTAGCAGCTCCGGACGGAACAATGAGCAGTTCTTC	CASSSGRNNEQFF
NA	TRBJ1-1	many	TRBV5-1	TGCGCCAGCAGCTTATCACCGCGGGCTGAAGCTTTCTTT	CASSLSPRAEAFF
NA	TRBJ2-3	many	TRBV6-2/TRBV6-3	TGTGCCAGCAGTTACGAAGGGGAGACAGATACGCAGTATTTT	CASSYEGETDTQYF
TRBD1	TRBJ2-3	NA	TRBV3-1	TGTGCCAGCAGCCAAGTAGAAGGGGGCACAGATGCGCAGTATTTT	CASSQVEGGTDAQYF
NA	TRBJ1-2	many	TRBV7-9	TGTGCCAGCAGCTTACAGGGAGTCGGGTATGGCTACACCTTC	CASSLQGVGYGYTF
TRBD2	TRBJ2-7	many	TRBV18	TGTGCCAGCTCACCAGCGGGGGGCTCCTACGAGCAGTACTTC	CASSPAGGSYEQYF
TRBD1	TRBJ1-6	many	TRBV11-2	TGTGCCAGCAGCTCACAGGGGGCAGGTGGTCAGGGCTCACCCCTCCACTTT	CASSSQGAGGQGSPLHF
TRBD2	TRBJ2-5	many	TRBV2	TGTGCCAGCAGTGACTACAAGCGGGGGCCCCAAGAGACCCAGTACTTC	CASSDYKRGPQETQYF
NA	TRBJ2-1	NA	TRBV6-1	TGTGCCAGCAGTCTACGGACAGTGAGCTCCTACAATGAGCAGTTCTTC	CASSLRTVSSYNEQFF
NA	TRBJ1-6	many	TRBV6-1	TGTGCCAGCAGCCCTCAGGGACGGGATTCACCCCTCCACTTT	CASSPQGRDSPLHF
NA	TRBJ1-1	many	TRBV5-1	TGCGCCAGCAGCTTGGACAGCCGAAAACTATTCTTTGAAGCTTTCTTT	CASSLDSRKLFFEAFF
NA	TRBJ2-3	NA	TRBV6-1	TGTGCCAGCAGCCCTTGGCGCGTGGCAGATACGCAGTATTTT	CASSPWRVADTQYF
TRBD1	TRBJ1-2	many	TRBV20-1	TGCAGTGTTACGACAGGGGGCATTTTGGGCTACACCTTC	CSVTTGGILGYTF
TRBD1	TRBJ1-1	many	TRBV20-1	TGCAGTGCTAGGGTCCGGGACAGGAACACTGAAGCTTTCTTT	CSARVRDRNTEAFF
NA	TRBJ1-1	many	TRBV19	TGTGCCGTCAAGGTCATGGGCACTGAAGCTTTCTTT	CAVKVMGTEAFF
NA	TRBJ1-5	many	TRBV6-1	TGTGCCAGCAGTTGGAGTAGCAATCAGCCCCAGCATTTT	CASSWSSNQPQHF
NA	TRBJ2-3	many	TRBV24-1	TGTGCCACCAGTGTGGCCAGGCGGCGCACAGATACGCAGTATTTT	CATSVARRRTDTQYF
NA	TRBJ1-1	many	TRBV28	TGTGCCAGCAGCCCTGGGGGGGGGGACACTGAAGCTTTCTTT	CASSPGGGDTEAFF
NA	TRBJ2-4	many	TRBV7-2	TGTGCCAGCAGCGCTGGGGGGTACGGGGACATTCAGTACTTC	CASSAGGYGDIQYF
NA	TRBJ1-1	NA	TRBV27	TGTGCCAGCAGTCTCTCTCTCGACACTGAAGCTTTCTTT	CASSLSLDTEAFF
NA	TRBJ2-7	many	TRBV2	TGTGCCATCTCGGGATCCGTTTACGAGCAGTACTTC	CAISGSVYEQYF
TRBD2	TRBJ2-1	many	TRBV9	TGTGCCAGCAGCGTAGCCGTTGCGGGGGGTGACAATGAGCAGTTCTTC	CASSVAVAGGDNEQFF
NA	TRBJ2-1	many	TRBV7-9	TGTGCCAGCAGCTTGCGGGACGGTGGTAATGAGCAGTTCTTC	CASSLRDGGNEQFF
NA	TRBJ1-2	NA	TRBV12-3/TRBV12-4	TGTGCCAGCAGTTTTCACGAAGATTTAGGGTATGGCTACACCTTC	CASSFHEDLGYGYTF
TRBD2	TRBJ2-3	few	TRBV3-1	TGTGCCAGCAGCCGTTCGGGGGGAAGCACAGATACGCAGTATTTT	CASSRSGGSTDTQYF
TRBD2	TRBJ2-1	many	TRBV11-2	TGTGCCAGCAGCTTTGCGGGGGATGAGCAGTTCTTC	CASSFAGDEQFF